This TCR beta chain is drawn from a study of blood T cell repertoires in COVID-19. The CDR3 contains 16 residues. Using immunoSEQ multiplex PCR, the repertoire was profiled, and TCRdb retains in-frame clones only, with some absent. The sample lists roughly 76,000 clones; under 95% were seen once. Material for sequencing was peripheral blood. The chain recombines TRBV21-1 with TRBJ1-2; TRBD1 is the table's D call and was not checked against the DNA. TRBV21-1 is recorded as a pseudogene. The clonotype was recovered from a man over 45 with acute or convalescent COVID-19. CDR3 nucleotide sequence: TGTGCCAGCAGCAAAAAACCGGACAGGAAAACAGGTGGCTACACCTTC. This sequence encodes CASSKKPDRKTGGYTF.